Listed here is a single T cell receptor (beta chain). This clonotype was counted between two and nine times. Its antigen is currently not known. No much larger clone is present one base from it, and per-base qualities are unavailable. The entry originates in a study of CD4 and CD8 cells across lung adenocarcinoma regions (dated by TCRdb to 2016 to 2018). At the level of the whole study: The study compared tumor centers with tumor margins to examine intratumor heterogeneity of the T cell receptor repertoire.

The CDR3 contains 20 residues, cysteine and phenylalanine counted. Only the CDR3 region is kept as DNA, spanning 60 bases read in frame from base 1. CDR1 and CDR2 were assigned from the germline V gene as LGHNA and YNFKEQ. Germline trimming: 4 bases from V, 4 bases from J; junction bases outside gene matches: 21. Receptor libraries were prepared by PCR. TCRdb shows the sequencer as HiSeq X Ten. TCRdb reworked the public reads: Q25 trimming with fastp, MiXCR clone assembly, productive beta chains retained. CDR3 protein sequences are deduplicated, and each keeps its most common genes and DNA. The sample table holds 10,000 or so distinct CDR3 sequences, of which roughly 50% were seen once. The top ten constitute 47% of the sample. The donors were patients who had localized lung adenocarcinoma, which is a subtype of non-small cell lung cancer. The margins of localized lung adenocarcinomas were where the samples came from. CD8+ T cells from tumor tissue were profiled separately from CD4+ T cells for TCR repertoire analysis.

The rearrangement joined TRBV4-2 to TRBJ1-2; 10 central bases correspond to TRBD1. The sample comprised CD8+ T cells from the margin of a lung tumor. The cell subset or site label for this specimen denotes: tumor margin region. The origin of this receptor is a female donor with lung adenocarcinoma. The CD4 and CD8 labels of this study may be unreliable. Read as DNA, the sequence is TGTGCCAGCAGCCCTGACACTACGGGCACCTTGGGGACAGGGGCCTATGGCTACACCTTC. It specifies CASSPDTTGTLGTGAYGYTF.